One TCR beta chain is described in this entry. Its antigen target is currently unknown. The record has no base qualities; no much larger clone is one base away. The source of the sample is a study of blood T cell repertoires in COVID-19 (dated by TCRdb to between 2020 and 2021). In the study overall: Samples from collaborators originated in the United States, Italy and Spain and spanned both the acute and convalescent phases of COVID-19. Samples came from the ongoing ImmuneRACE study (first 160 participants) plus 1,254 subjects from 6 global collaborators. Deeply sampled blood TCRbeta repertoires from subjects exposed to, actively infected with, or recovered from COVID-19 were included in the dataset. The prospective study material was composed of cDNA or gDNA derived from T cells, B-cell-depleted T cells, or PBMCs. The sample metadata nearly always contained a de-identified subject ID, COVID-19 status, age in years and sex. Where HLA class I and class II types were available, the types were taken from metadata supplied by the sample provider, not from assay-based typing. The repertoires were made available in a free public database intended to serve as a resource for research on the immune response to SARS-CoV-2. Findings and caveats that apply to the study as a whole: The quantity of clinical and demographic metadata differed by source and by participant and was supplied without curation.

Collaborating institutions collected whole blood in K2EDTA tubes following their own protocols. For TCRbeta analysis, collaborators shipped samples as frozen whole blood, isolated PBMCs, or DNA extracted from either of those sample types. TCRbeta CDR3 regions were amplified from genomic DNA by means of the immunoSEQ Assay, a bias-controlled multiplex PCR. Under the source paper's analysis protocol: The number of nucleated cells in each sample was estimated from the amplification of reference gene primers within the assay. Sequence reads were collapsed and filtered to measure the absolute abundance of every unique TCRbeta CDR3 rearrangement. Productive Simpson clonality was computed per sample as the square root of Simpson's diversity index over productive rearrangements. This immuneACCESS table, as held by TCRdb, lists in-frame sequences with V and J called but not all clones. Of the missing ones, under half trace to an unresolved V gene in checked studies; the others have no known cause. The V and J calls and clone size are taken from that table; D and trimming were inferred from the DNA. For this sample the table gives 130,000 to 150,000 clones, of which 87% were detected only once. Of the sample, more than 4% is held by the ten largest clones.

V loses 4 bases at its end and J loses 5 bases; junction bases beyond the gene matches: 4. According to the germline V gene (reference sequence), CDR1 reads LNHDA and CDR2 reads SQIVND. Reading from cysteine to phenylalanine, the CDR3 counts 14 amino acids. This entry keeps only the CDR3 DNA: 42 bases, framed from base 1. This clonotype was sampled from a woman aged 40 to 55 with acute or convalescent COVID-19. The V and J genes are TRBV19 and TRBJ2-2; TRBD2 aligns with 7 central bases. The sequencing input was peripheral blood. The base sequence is TGTGCCAGTAGTACGGGAGGAGGGACCGGGGAGCTGTTTTTT. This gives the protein CASSTGGGTGELFF.